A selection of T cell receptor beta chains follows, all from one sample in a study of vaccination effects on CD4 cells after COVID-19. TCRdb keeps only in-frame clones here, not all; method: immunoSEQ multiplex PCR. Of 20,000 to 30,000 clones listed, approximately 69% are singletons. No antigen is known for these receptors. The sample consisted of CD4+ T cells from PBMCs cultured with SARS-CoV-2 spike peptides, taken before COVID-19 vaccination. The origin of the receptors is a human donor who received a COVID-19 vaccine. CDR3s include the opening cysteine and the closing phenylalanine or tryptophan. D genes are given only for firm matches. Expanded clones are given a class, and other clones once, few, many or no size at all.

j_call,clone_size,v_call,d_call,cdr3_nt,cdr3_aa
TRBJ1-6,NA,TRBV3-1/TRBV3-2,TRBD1,TGTGCCAGCAGCCAAGAAACAGGGGTATCACCCCTCCACTTT,CASSQETGVSPLHF
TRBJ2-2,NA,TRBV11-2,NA,TGTGCCAGCAGCTTACAGGGCACCGGGGAGCTGTTTTTT,CASSLQGTGELFF
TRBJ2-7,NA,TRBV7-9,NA,TGTGCCAGCAGCTTAGAACGGGAGAAACCCTACGAGCAGTACTTC,CASSLEREKPYEQYF
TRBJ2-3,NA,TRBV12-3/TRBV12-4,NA,TGTGCCAGCAGTTTAAGTGGGTTTGGTACGCAGTATTTT,CASSLSGFGTQYF
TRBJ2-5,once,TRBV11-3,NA,TGTGCCAGCAGCTTGAATCTCTGGGAGACCCAGTACTTC,CASSLNLWETQYF
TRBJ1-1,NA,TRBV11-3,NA,TGTGCCAGCACCTGGAAGGACAGAAACACTGAAGCTTTCTTT,CASTWKDRNTEAFF
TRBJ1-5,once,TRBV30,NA,TGTGCCTGGAGCGGACAGACAGAACAGCCCCAGCATTTT,CAWSGQTEQPQHF
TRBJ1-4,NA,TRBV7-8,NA,TGTGCCAGCAGCTTAGATATTGGGGGAGGGGCCAGGGGAAAACTGTTTTTT,CASSLDIGGGARGKLFF
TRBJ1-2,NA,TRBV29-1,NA,TGCAGCGTTGATCGGCTTAACTATGGCTACACCTTC,CSVDRLNYGYTF
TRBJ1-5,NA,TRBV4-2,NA,TGTGCCAGCAGCCAAGATCCGGGGGGGAATCAGCCCCAGCATTTT,CASSQDPGGNQPQHF
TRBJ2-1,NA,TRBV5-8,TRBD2,TGTGCCAGCAGCGGGACTAGCTTTCCCAATGAGCAGTTCTTC,CASSGTSFPNEQFF
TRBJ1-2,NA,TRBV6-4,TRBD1,TGTGCCAGCAGTGACTATCAGGGGGCAGGTGGCTACACCTTC,CASSDYQGAGGYTF
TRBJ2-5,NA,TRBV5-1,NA,TGCGCCAGCAGCAGAGGAGCGGCCAACCAAGAGACCCAGTACTTC,CASSRGAANQETQYF
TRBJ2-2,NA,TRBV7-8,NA,TGTGCCAGCAGCTTCCAGATCGAACCCACACGGGAGCTGTTTTTT,CASSFQIEPTRELFF
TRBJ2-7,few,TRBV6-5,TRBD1,TGTGCCAGCAGAGGGTTGGGGACAGGGGGAAACGAGCAGTACTTC,CASRGLGTGGNEQYF
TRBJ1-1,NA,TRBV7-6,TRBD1,TGTGCCAGCAGCCCAGGGGGCGCCCCGTTGGACACTGAAGCTTTCTTT,CASSPGGAPLDTEAFF
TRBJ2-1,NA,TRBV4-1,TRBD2,TGCGCCAGCAGCCTAGCGGGAGTGGGTTACAATGAGCAGTTCTTC,CASSLAGVGYNEQFF
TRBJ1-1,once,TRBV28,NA,TGTGCCAGCAGTCCGGAGACGAACACTGAAGCTTTCTTT,CASSPETNTEAFF
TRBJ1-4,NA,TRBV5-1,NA,TGCGCCAGCAGCTTGGGGTCCTTCAAGTTTGAAAAACTGTTTTTT,CASSLGSFKFEKLFF
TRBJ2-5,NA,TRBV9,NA,TGTGCCAGCAGCGTAGCCGTCAGGGCCGGCCAAGAGACCCAGTACTTC,CASSVAVRAGQETQYF
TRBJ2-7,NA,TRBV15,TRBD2,TGTGCCACCAGCAGAGAAAGCGGGAGATACGAGCAGTACTTC,CATSRESGRYEQYF
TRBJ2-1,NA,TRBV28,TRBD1,TGTGCCAGCAGTTTCTTCGACAGGGAATACAATGAGCAGTTCTTC,CASSFFDREYNEQFF
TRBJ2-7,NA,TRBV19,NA,TGTGCCAGTAGTGAGAGCTCCTACGAGCAGTACTTC,CASSESSYEQYF
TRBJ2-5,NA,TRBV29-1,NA,TGCAGCGTTGAGTCCCAAGAGACCCAGTACTTC,CSVESQETQYF
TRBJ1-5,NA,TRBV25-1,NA,TGTGCCAGCAGTGATCCCCAGCTAAATCAGCCCCAGCATTTT,CASSDPQLNQPQHF
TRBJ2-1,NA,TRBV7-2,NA,TGTGCCAGCAGCTTGGGCAGGGTCATCCGGGGCGGTGAGCAGTTCTTC,CASSLGRVIRGGEQFF
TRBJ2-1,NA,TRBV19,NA,TGTGCCAGTAGTCGCGCCGGGAGTTCCTACAATGAGCAGTTCTTC,CASSRAGSSYNEQFF
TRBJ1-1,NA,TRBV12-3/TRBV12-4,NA,TGTGCCAGCAGTTTTGAAGGGACTGAAGCTTTCTTT,CASSFEGTEAFF
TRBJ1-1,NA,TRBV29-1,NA,TGCAGCGGGCAGGGTCTTGGTGAAGCTTTCTTT,CSGQGLGEAFF
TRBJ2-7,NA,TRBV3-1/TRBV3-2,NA,TGTGCCAGCAGCCAAGATATCTACGAGCAGTACTTC,CASSQDIYEQYF
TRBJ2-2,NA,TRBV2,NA,TGTGCCAGCAGTGAAATTGAGGTGGCGAACACCGGGGAGCTGTTTTTT,CASSEIEVANTGELFF
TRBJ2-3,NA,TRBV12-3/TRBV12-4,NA,TGTGCCAGCAGTGGAGCCTATACGCAGTATTTT,CASSGAYTQYF
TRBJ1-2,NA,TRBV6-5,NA,TGTGCCAGCAGTTCTCAGATGGGCTATGGCTACACCTTC,CASSSQMGYGYTF
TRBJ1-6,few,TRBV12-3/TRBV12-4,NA,TGTGCCAGCAGAGACACAGGGAATTCACCCCTCCACTTT,CASRDTGNSPLHF
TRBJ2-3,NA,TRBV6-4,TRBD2,TGTGCCAGCAGTGTCGAAGCGGGGGGCACAGATACGCAGTATTTT,CASSVEAGGTDTQYF
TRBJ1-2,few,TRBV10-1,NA,TGCGCCAGCACCTGGCGAGGGCTCTATGGCTACACCTTC,CASTWRGLYGYTF